The 31 T cell receptor beta chains below come from one sample, sequenced in a study of blood T cell repertoires in COVID-19. Produced via immunoSEQ multiplex PCR; TCRdb's table is partial and in-frame only. The sample consists of approximately 28,000 clones, around 87% of them appearing once. The sample was peripheral blood. Receptors originate from a human donor in a cohort sampled during active COVID-19.

The rearrangement uses TRBV27 and TRBJ1-2; 7 nucleotides match TRBD1. CDR1 MNHEY and CDR2 SMNVEV come from the germline V gene (reference sequence). Trimming at V came to 4 bases and at J to 4 bases, leaving 9 bases not matched to a gene. CDR3 length: 15 residues. This chain's CDR3 is CASSSDRTDSYGYTF. The CDR3 DNA reads as TGTGCCAGCAGTTCGGACAGGACGGATTCCTATGGCTACACCTTC.

This clone was picked up one time. Given the absence of the conserved phenylalanine or tryptophan at the CDR3 end, a read error is likely. The DNA is omitted, as the CDR3 cannot be located on it reliably, and the CDR3 follows TCRdb's listing. The chain is built from TRBV20-1 and TRBJ2-7; no DNA check was done on the table's D call, TRBD2. The CDR3 length is 11 residues, termini included. Germline CDR1 and CDR2: DFQATT and SNEGSKA (reference sequence). The CDR3 sequence: CSARDSGLVVN.

V gene TRBV9 combines with J gene TRBJ2-5; 8 bases match TRBD1. V shed 3 bases, J shed 5 bases, and the junction held 12 bases outside the gene matches. The CDR3 loop spans 16 amino acids. Germline assignment: CDR1 SGDLS and CDR2 YYNGEE. CDR3 nucleotide sequence: TGTGCCAGCAGCGCGCAGGGGGCGCAGGGTGGGGAGACCCAGTACTTC. Protein sequence: CASSAQGAQGGETQYF. The variable domain in full, completed from reference TRBV9 and TRBJ2-5, reads DSGVTQTPKHLITATGQRVTLRCSPRSGDLSVYWYQQSLDQGLQFLIQYYNGEERAKGNILERFSAQQFPDLHSELNLSSLELGDSALYFCASSAQGAQGGETQYFGPGTRLLVL.

The CDR3 reads CASSLGTPGQNYEQYF. DNA of the CDR3: TGTGCCAGCAGCTTAGGTACGCCGGGACAGAACTACGAGCAGTACTTC. The V gene is TRBV7-9, the J gene TRBJ2-7, with 7 bases fitting TRBD1. CDR1 and CDR2 from the germline V gene are SEHNR and FQNEAQ (reference sequence). CDR3 length: 16 residues. Unmatched junction bases numbered 9, after V lost 1 base and J lost 3 bases.

This clone has just one count. The chain employs TRBV2 and TRBJ1-5; TRBD1 might be the D (6 bases). CDR3 length equals 15 residues. The V end lost 3 bases, the J end lost 3 bases, and 12 bases lay between the germline ends. In germline, CDR1 is SNHLY, CDR2 FYNNEI. CDR3 in amino acids: CASSDEAGANQPQHF. The CDR3 DNA sequence: TGTGCCAGCAGTGATGAGGCAGGGGCCAATCAGCCCCAGCATTTT. The full variable domain, its missing parts supplied by reference TRBV2 and TRBJ1-5, is EPEVTQTPSHQVTQMGQEVILRCVPISNHLYFYWYRQILGQKVEFLVSFYNNEISEKSEIFDDQFSVERPDGSNFTLKIRSTKLEDSAMYFCASSDEAGANQPQHFGDGTRLSIL.

J is TRBJ2-7 and V is TRBV5-1, with TRBD2 as a possible D gene (6 bases). The CDR3 sequence is 15 residues long. The germline V gene has CDR1 SGHRS and CDR2 YFSETQ. Trimming took 0 bases from V and 0 from J, leaving 10 bases between them. Here the CDR3 reads CASSLGQEGSYEQYF. CDR3 nucleotide sequence: TGCGCCAGCAGCTTGGGGCAGGAGGGCTCCTACGAGCAGTACTTC.

The chain carries TRBV6-5 and TRBJ1-2; 10 bases are a match to TRBD1. The trim removed 11 bases at V and 3 bases at J, leaving 3 bases unmatched. CDR3 length equals 12 residues. CDR1 and CDR2 from the germline V gene are MNHEY and SVGAGI. The CDR3 here is CAGGQGYYGYTF. For the CDR3, the DNA is TGTGCCGGGGGACAGGGGTACTATGGCTACACCTTC.

This chain uses TRBV6-5 with TRBJ2-7; 7 bases match TRBD1. The germline CDR1 and CDR2 sequences are MNHEY and SVGAGI. The length of the CDR3 is 16 residues. V gave up 4 bases and J gave up 7 bases; unmatched junction bases: 16. The CDR3 DNA reads as TGTGCCAGCAGTTTAACCCTGAATAGGGGGCTTCAGGAGCAGTACTTC. This translates into CASSLTLNRGLQEQYF.

V usage is TRBV19 and J usage is TRBJ2-5, with 11 nucleotides matching TRBD1. V lost 7 bases and J lost 3; bases outside the gene matches: 7. CDR3 length: 15 residues. Germline CDR1 LNHDA, CDR2 SQIVND (reference sequence). DNA of the CDR3: TGTGCCAGTACCCGGACAGGGGGCGTTAAAGAGACCCAGTACTTC. Amino acid sequence: CASTRTGGVKETQYF. Supplemented by reference TRBV19 and TRBJ2-5, the full variable domain reads DGGITQSPKYLFRKEGQNVTLSCEQNLNHDAMYWYRQDPGQGLRLIYYSQIVNDFQKGDIAEGYSVSREKKESFPLTVTSAQKNPTAFYLCASTRTGGVKETQYFGPGTRLLVL.

This clone was seen once. This chain connects TRBV11-3 to TRBJ2-4; D ambiguous. V was pared by 8 bases and J by 6 bases, with 11 bases between. The CDR3 spans 12 residues. The V gene's germline CDR1 is SGHNT and CDR2 YENEEA. The CDR3 reads CASAGPANIQYF. CDR3 DNA: TGTGCCAGCGCTGGGCCCGCAAACATTCAGTACTTC.

The rearrangement uses TRBV6-6 and TRBJ2-7; D perhaps matches TRBD2 (6 bases). Deletions cut 2 bases from V and 5 bases from J, with 13 bases between. This CDR3 spans 14 amino acids. In germline, CDR1 is MNHNY, CDR2 SVGAGI (reference sequence). The CDR3 sequence is CASSYGGISNEQYF. Written as DNA, the CDR3 is TGTGCCAGCAGTTACGGCGGGATTTCGAACGAGCAGTACTTC.

The chain has TRBV4-2 and TRBJ2-3; 9 bases match TRBD2. The CDR3 is 18 amino acids. CDR1 is LGHNA, CDR2 YNFKEQ, per germline. V gave up 0 bases and J gave up 4 bases; unmatched junction bases: 11. The CDR3 protein is CASSQDQAGGPKADTQYF. In DNA form, the CDR3 reads TGTGCCAGCAGCCAAGATCAGGCGGGGGGGCCTAAGGCAGATACGCAGTATTTT.

V gene TRBV18 combines with J gene TRBJ1-2; 9 nucleotides agree with TRBD1. There are 16 residues in the CDR3. V dropped 2 bases and J dropped 5; count of bases not matched to a gene: 9. Germline V gene lookup returns CDR1 KGHSH and CDR2 LQKENI. The CDR3 region is CASSPARTGAAYGYTF. The CDR3 coding sequence is TGTGCCAGCTCACCAGCTAGGACAGGGGCGGCATATGGCTACACCTTC.

The rearrangement links TRBV6-6 to TRBJ1-5, with a tentative D call TRBD1 (5 bases). Trimming removed 6 bases from V and 0 bases from J, with 15 bases in between. Germline V gives CDR1 MNHNY, CDR2 SVGAGI (reference sequence). This CDR3 has 16 amino acids. The CDR3 DNA sequence: TGTGCCAGCAGCCCCACAGGCTTTTATAGCAATCAGCCCCAGCATTTT. Translating gives CASSPTGFYSNQPQHF.

The genes are TRBV14 and TRBJ2-7, with D perhaps TRBD1 (6 bases). The CDR3 spans 15 residues. V was trimmed by 6 bases and J by 2 bases, leaving 17 bases between them. Germline V CDR1 and CDR2: SGHDN, FVKESK. The CDR3 spells CASRTQVRDTYEQYF. The CDR3 DNA sequence: TGTGCCAGCAGAACGCAAGTACGGGACACCTACGAGCAGTACTTC.

The rearrangement joins TRBV9 to TRBJ2-3, with TRBD2 matching 10 bases. The CDR3 extends over 16 amino acids. CDR1 is SGDLS, CDR2 YYNGEE, per germline. After removal of 3 bases from V and 5 bases from J, the junction contained 9 bases not matched to a gene. Here the CDR3 reads CASSASGTSVIDTQYF. The CDR3 coding sequence is TGTGCCAGCAGCGCCTCTGGGACTAGCGTGATAGATACGCAGTATTTT.

This clone was seen a single time. This chain uses TRBV9 with TRBJ2-5; TRBD2 might be the D (6 bases). Per germline, CDR1 SGDLS and CDR2 YYNGEE. V was clipped by 0 bases and J by 5 bases, with 11 bases between them. CDR3 length: 14 amino acids. CDR3: CASSVGAGRETQYF. In DNA form, the CDR3 reads TGTGCCAGCAGCGTAGGGGCAGGGAGGGAGACCCAGTACTTC.

V and J are TRBV9 and TRBJ2-2; a weak D match, TRBD1 (6 bases). The CDR3 length is 14 residues. V lost 3 bases and J 2 bases, leaving 8 bases between the germline ends. The germline CDR1 and CDR2 sequences are SGDLS and YYNGEE. The CDR3 spells CASSAQGNTGELFF. DNA for the CDR3: TGTGCCAGCAGCGCACAGGGAAACACCGGGGAGCTGTTTTTT. The whole variable domain, filled in from reference TRBV9 and TRBJ2-2, reads DSGVTQTPKHLITATGQRVTLRCSPRSGDLSVYWYQQSLDQGLQFLIQYYNGEERAKGNILERFSAQQFPDLHSELNLSSLELGDSALYFCASSAQGNTGELFFGEGSRLTVL.

The chain carries TRBV6-2 or TRBV6-3 and TRBJ1-5; D uncertain. The V end was cut by 2 bases, the J end by 3 bases, with 5 bases between. Per germline, CDR1 MNHEY and CDR2 SVGEGT. This CDR3 contains 13 residues. The DNA for the CDR3 is TGTGCCAGCAGTTACAGCATCAATCAGCCCCAGCATTTT. This gives the protein CASSYSINQPQHF.

The chain joins TRBV6-5 to TRBJ2-7, with D maybe TRBD1 (6 bases). Trimming left V 10 bases short and J 3 bases short, with 16 bases between. The CDR3 length is 13 residues. CDR1 is MNHEY, CDR2 SVGAGI, per germline. The CDR3 is CATSTGENYEQYF. The CDR3 DNA sequence: TGTGCCACCTCGACAGGAGAAAACTACGAGCAGTACTTC.

The chain links TRBV2 to TRBJ1-2; the D is unclear. This CDR3 region has 9 residues. Trimming left V 6 bases short and J 7 bases short, with 3 bases between. Germline CDR1 reads SNHLY; CDR2 reads FYNNEI. The CDR3: CASRAGYTF. DNA of the CDR3: TGTGCCAGCAGGGCTGGCTACACCTTC. Using reference TRBV2 and TRBJ1-2 for the parts outside the CDR3, the full variable domain is EPEVTQTPSHQVTQMGQEVILRCVPISNHLYFYWYRQILGQKVEFLVSFYNNEISEKSEIFDDQFSVERPDGSNFTLKIRSTKLEDSAMYFCASRAGYTFGSGTRLTVV.

The rearrangement uses TRBV19 and TRBJ1-5; 8 nucleotides line up with TRBD1. The junction had 10 bases not matched to a gene; V was cut back by 1 base and J by 2 bases. This CDR3 is built from 18 residues. Per the germline V gene, CDR1 is LNHDA and CDR2 is SQIVND (reference sequence). The CDR3 protein is CASSIGGRGHRGNQPQHF. The CDR3 DNA reads TGTGCCAGTAGTATAGGAGGCAGGGGGCATAGGGGCAATCAGCCCCAGCATTTT.

As to this clone: A junction boundary mismatches the germline segment, possibly from a read error. This chain connects TRBV7-7 to TRBJ2-5; tentative D call: TRBD1 (5 bases). CDR3 length equals 14 residues. Germline V lookup: CDR1 SSHAT, CDR2 FNYEAQ (reference sequence). Here the CDR3 reads CASSPQGFQETQYF. Written as DNA, the CDR3 is TGTGCTAGCAGCCCCCAGGGTTTCCAAGAGACCCAGTACTTC.

The V gene is TRBV11-1, the J gene TRBJ1-1; D is perhaps TRBD1 (6 bases). CDR1 is SGHAT, CDR2 FQDESV, per germline (reference sequence). The CDR3 length is 13 residues. V was pared by 5 bases and J by 8 bases, with 15 bases between. The CDR3 DNA follows: TGTGCCAGCAGCCTGGACAGCCGTGGGGAAGCTTTCTTT. Translating gives CASSLDSRGEAFF. Supplemented by reference TRBV11-1 and TRBJ1-1, the full variable domain reads EAEVAQSPRYKITEKSQAVAFWCDPISGHATLYWYRQILGQGPELLVQFQDESVVDDSQLPKDRFSAERLKGVDSTLKIQPAELGDSAMYLCASSLDSRGEAFFGQGTRLTVV.

This chain links TRBV19 with TRBJ2-7, with TRBD1 as a possible D gene (5 bases). V lost 5 bases, J lost 1 base, and 18 bases lay in between. The CDR3 length is 16 residues. The germline V gene has CDR1 LNHDA and CDR2 SQIVND (reference sequence). CDR3 DNA: TGTGCCAGTAGTCAGGGTTTAGGTGGCATATCCTACGAGCAGTACTTC. The encoded protein is CASSQGLGGISYEQYF.

This chain connects TRBV7-2 to TRBJ2-1, with D tentatively TRBD1 (5 bases). Germline assignment: CDR1 SGHTA and CDR2 FQGNSA. The CDR3 runs to 13 residues. Deletions cut 0 bases from V and 9 bases from J, with 9 bases between. The CDR3 reads CASSLAAQGEQFF. The DNA of the CDR3 is TGTGCCAGCAGCTTAGCTGCTCAGGGTGAGCAGTTCTTC.

The CDR3 sequence is CASRFGGGLTGNTIYF. DNA for the CDR3: TGTGCCAGTAGATTTGGAGGGGGCCTGACTGGAAACACCATATATTTT. This sequence joins TRBV19 and TRBJ1-3; 7 positions agree with TRBD1. V trimming: 6 bases; J trimming: 2 bases; junction bases outside the gene matches: 10. Germline CDR1 reads LNHDA; CDR2 reads SQIVND (reference sequence). This CDR3 has 16 amino acids.

The chain has TRBV7-3 and TRBJ2-3; D remains ambiguous. This CDR3 is built from 13 residues. V was shortened by 4 bases and J by 2 bases, with 7 bases between the two germline ends. Germline lookup yields CDR1 SGHTA and CDR2 FQGTGA. CDR3 nucleotide sequence: TGTGCCAGCAGCTATTACTACACAGATACGCAGTATTTT. Its translation is CASSYYYTDTQYF.

This clone was counted a single time. The rearrangement links TRBV24-1 to TRBJ2-3; D is ambiguous. Germline CDR1 and CDR2: KGHDR and SFDVKD. V lost 5 bases and J 0 bases, leaving 5 bases between the germline ends. The CDR3 totals 13 residues. CDR3 in DNA: TGTGCCACCAGTGGGGCTAGCACAGATACGCAGTATTTT. The encoded protein is CATSGASTDTQYF.

This chain links TRBV7-9 with TRBJ2-1; 15 bases agree with TRBD2. The J segment lost 7 bases and the V segment lost 5 bases, leaving 6 bases of the junction unmatched. The CDR3 spans 16 residues. The germline gives CDR1 SEHNR, CDR2 FQNEAQ (reference sequence). The CDR3 is CASSRGLAGGRNEQFF. CDR3 DNA sequence: TGTGCCAGCAGCCGCGGACTAGCGGGGGGGCGGAATGAGCAGTTCTTC.

This chain connects TRBV5-4 to TRBJ2-7; a weak D match, TRBD2 (6 bases). Trimming removed 5 bases from V and 7 bases from J, with 10 bases in between. The germline V gene encodes CDR1 SGHNT and CDR2 YYREEE (reference sequence). This CDR3 spans 11 amino acids. The CDR3 nucleotides are TGTGCCAGCAGAGACCGGGGGGAGCAGTACTTC. Protein product: CASRDRGEQYF.